This T cell receptor (beta chain) was captured in a study of blood T cell repertoires in COVID-19. Study-level background: Both acute and convalescent COVID-19 samples were obtained from the United States, Italy and Spain. Nucleic acid was either cDNA or gDNA, and it came from T cells, B-cell-depleted T cells, or PBMCs.

Germline lookup yields CDR1 GTSNPN and CDR2 SVGIG (reference sequence). V was pared by 5 bases and J by 3 bases, with 13 bases between. This CDR3 has 14 residues. The table came from immunoSEQ multiplex PCR; TCRdb's copy has only in-frame clones and leaves some out. The sample yields about 350,000 clones, less than 90% seen once. Assignment of participants to cohorts was predicated upon participant-reported clinical history. This receptor was obtained from a woman aged 25-40 years who had recovered from COVID-19. Input material: PBMCs or T cells enriched from blood (not recorded which). V gene TRBV30 combines with J gene TRBJ1-4; D unclear. The CDR3 bases are TGTGCCTGGTCGTACCTAGGTTCTAATGAAAAACTGTTTTTT. It yields the protein CAWSYLGSNEKLFF. The entire variable domain, with the rest obtained from reference TRBV30 and TRBJ1-4, is as follows: SQTIHQWPATLVQPVGSPLSLECTVEGTSNPNLYWYRQAAGRGLQLLFYSVGIGQISSEVPQNLSASRPQDRQFILSSKKLLLSDSGFYLCAWSYLGSNEKLFFGSGTQLSVL.